These 26 T cell receptor beta chains originate from one sample sequenced in a study of blood T cell repertoires in COVID-19. Libraries were prepared by immunoSEQ multiplex PCR; TCRdb keeps only in-frame clonotypes and omits some of them. The table shows about 200,000 clones, with just over 85% occurring only once. The sequenced sample consisted of PBMCs or T cells enriched from blood (not recorded which). The source of these receptors is a woman in her forties with acute COVID-19.

The chain links TRBV7-2 to TRBJ1-2, with D perhaps TRBD1 (6 bases). The V gene's germline CDR1 is SGHTA and CDR2 FQGNSA. The CDR3 is 14 amino acids. Between the trimmed V and J ends, which lost 3 bases and 7 bases, there was a span of 15 bases. This CDR3 reads CASSLDRSQFGYTF. The CDR3 nucleotides read TGTGCCAGCAGCTTGGACAGAAGTCAATTTGGCTACACCTTC.

V and J are TRBV9 and TRBJ1-1, with D uncertain. V was clipped by 3 bases and J by 0 bases, with 3 bases between them. The CDR3 loop spans 12 amino acids. Germline lookup yields CDR1 SGDLS and CDR2 YYNGEE. CDR3 amino acids: CASSAMNTEAFF. CDR3 sequence (DNA): TGTGCCAGCAGCGCAATGAACACTGAAGCTTTCTTT.

This chain joins TRBV5-1 and TRBJ2-5; D possibly corresponds to TRBD2 (6 bases). Germline V gene lookup returns CDR1 SGHRS and CDR2 YFSETQ. The CDR3 is 14 residues long. V was clipped by 5 bases and J by 4 bases, with 15 bases between them. In nucleotides, the CDR3 is TGCGCCAGCAGAGGGCAGGGACTTTCAGAGACCCAGTACTTC. Amino acid sequence: CASRGQGLSETQYF. Using reference TRBV5-1 and TRBJ2-5 for the parts outside the CDR3, the full variable domain is KAGVTQTPRYLIKTRGQQVTLSCSPISGHRSVSWYQQTPGQGLQFLFEYFSETQRNKGNFPGRFSGRQFSNSRSEMNVSTLELGDSALYLCASRGQGLSETQYFGPGTRLLVL.

The chain recombines TRBV5-6 with TRBJ1-4, with 8 bases matching TRBD1. The V gene's germline CDR1 is SGHDT and CDR2 YYEEEE. The CDR3 covers 15 residues. V was pared by 4 bases and J by 10 bases, with 12 bases of the junction left unmatched. The CDR3 DNA follows: TGTGCCAGCAGCCCGACAGGGGAGTTTAGGGGAAAACTGTTTTTT. Protein: CASSPTGEFRGKLFF.

The gene calls are TRBV28 and TRBJ1-2; D is possibly TRBD1 (6 bases). The V and J ends lost 2 bases and 7 bases respectively, with 23 bases between them. CDR3 length equals 17 residues. Germline CDR1 reads MDHEN; CDR2 reads SYDVKM. DNA for the CDR3: TGTGCCAGCAGTTTACAGGTTCGGACAGTGGGGGTCTCTGGCTACACCTTC. It translates to CASSLQVRTVGVSGYTF.

This clone has just one count. The V gene is TRBV9, the J gene TRBJ2-1; 13 bases map to TRBD2. The CDR3 sequence is 15 residues long. Germline-derived CDR1 and CDR2 are SGDLS and YYNGEE. J gave up 8 bases and V 4 bases, and 6 bases lay outside the gene matches. The DNA of the CDR3 is TGTGCCAGCAGCCTACTAGCGGGAGGGCCTGATGAGCAGTTCTTC. It yields the protein CASSLLAGGPDEQFF. Together with reference TRBV9 and TRBJ2-1, the CDR3 gives the full variable domain: DSGVTQTPKHLITATGQRVTLRCSPRSGDLSVYWYQQSLDQGLQFLIQYYNGEERAKGNILERFSAQQFPDLHSELNLSSLELGDSALYFCASSLLAGGPDEQFFGPGTRLTVL.

This chain links TRBV9 with TRBJ2-2; 8 bases align to TRBD2. The CDR3 totals 15 residues. Germline V gives CDR1 SGDLS, CDR2 YYNGEE. V lost 3 bases and J lost 6; bases outside the gene matches: 7. The CDR3: CASSAGLGGSGELFF. The CDR3 DNA sequence: TGTGCCAGCAGCGCGGGACTAGGAGGGTCCGGGGAGCTGTTTTTT.

This clone has only one observation. The V and J genes are TRBV27 and TRBJ1-2; 9 bases are a match to TRBD1. Germline V gives CDR1 MNHEY, CDR2 SMNVEV (reference sequence). V trimming: 6 bases; J trimming: 7 bases; junction bases outside the gene matches: 9. CDR3 length: 14 amino acids. CDR3 in DNA: TGTGCCAGCAGCAGTACAACAGGGGGCGGTGGCTACACCTTC. Encoded protein: CASSSTTGGGGYTF.

This clone showed up just once. V usage is TRBV30 and J usage is TRBJ1-5; D ambiguous. The CDR3 spans 13 residues. Germline CDR1 GTSNPN, CDR2 SVGIG (reference sequence). Deletions cut 2 bases from V and 4 bases from J, with 9 bases between. The CDR3 DNA reads as TGTGCCTGGAGTCGGAGCCATAATCAGCCCCAGCATTTT. It specifies CAWSRSHNQPQHF. The full variable domain, completed using reference TRBV30 and TRBJ1-5, is SQTIHQWPATLVQPVGSPLSLECTVEGTSNPNLYWYRQAAGRGLQLLFYSVGIGQISSEVPQNLSASRPQDRQFILSSKKLLLSDSGFYLCAWSRSHNQPQHFGDGTRLSIL.

The rearrangement joins TRBV12-2 to TRBJ2-7; TRBD1 is the table's D call and was not checked against the DNA. TRBV12-2 is described as a pseudogene. The CDR3 is 15 residues long. CDR3 loop: CASRLPGRMGYEQYF. The CDR3 bases are TGTGCAAGTCGCTTACCTGGCAGGATGGGCTACGAGCAGTACTTC.

The gene calls are TRBV2 and TRBJ2-3; TRBD1 might be the D (5 bases). Trimming stripped 1 base from V and 7 bases from J, with 18 bases between. Per the germline V gene, CDR1 is SNHLY and CDR2 is FYNNEI. This CDR3 contains 16 residues. The CDR3 spells CASSEEGIFTSYTQYF. CDR3 sequence (DNA): TGTGCCAGCAGTGAAGAGGGGATCTTCACCTCCTATACGCAGTATTTT.

The chain employs TRBV7-5 and TRBJ1-2. TRBV7-5 is described as a pseudogene. The CDR3 loop spans 16 amino acids. The CDR3 protein is CVRSLRSAGVGYGYTF. In DNA, the CDR3 is TGTGTCAGAAGCTTAAGGTCAGCCGGGGTAGGCTATGGCTACACCTTC.

This clone was observed a handful of times. The rearrangement uses TRBV3-1 (or the pseudogene TRBV3-2) and TRBJ1-5, with no clear D. The CDR3 is 14 residues long. The V gene lost 1 base and the J gene lost 7 bases, with 11 bases spanning the gap. CDR1 and CDR2 from the germline V gene are LGHDT and YNNKEL (reference sequence). The CDR3 sequence is CASSQGRTGQPQHF. In nucleotides, the CDR3 is TGTGCCAGCAGCCAAGGGAGGACCGGACAGCCCCAGCATTTT.

This chain links TRBV7-9 with TRBJ2-7, with TRBD1 matching 10 bases. The CDR3 extends over 15 amino acids. In germline, CDR1 is SEHNR, CDR2 FQNEAQ (reference sequence). The ends lost 5 bases at V and 4 bases at J; junction bases unmatched: 8. The CDR3 DNA reads as TGTGCCAGCAGCCCAGTAAGGGGACAGGGGTACGAGCAGTACTTC. Amino acids: CASSPVRGQGYEQYF.

J is TRBJ1-6 and V is TRBV2, with D perhaps matching TRBD1 (5 bases). Trimming removed 6 bases from V and 6 bases from J, with 12 bases in between. Germline CDR1 reads SNHLY; CDR2 reads FYNNEI. The CDR3 sequence is 14 residues long. Written as DNA, the CDR3 is TGTGCCAGCAGGCCCGCAGGGTTTAATTCACCCCTCCACTTT. As protein: CASRPAGFNSPLHF.

CDR3 in amino acids: CASSDVAGLDGYTF. Written as DNA, the CDR3 is TGCGCCAGCAGTGATGTTGCAGGGTTGGACGGCTACACCTTC. The rearrangement links TRBV10-1 to TRBJ1-2; weak D call: TRBD1 (5 bases). The CDR3 length is 14 residues. Deletions cut 3 bases from V and 8 bases from J, with 16 bases between. Germline-derived CDR1 and CDR2 are WNHNN and SYGVQD (reference sequence).

The chain links TRBV19 to TRBJ2-7, with 9 bases aligning to TRBD2. Germline lookup yields CDR1 LNHDA and CDR2 SQIVND (reference sequence). J lost 5 bases, V lost 3 bases, and 5 bases had no gene match. The CDR3 consists of 14 residues. The CDR3 coding sequence is TGTGCCAGTAGTATGATAGCGGGAGAAAACGAGCAGTACTTC. Amino acids: CASSMIAGENEQYF.

This chain connects TRBV28 to TRBJ1-5, with D unclear. V was cut by 7 bases and J by 5 bases, with 18 bases left in between. The CDR3 covers 15 residues. CDR1 and CDR2 (germline): MDHEN, SYDVKM. This CDR3 reads CASIPGGNSYQPQHF. CDR3 coding DNA: TGTGCCAGCATCCCAGGCGGGAACAGTTATCAGCCCCAGCATTTT.

The chain has TRBV6-2 or TRBV6-3 and TRBJ1-2; D unresolved. The CDR3 length is 17 residues. The germline V gene encodes CDR1 MNHEY and CDR2 SVGEGT. Trimming removed 5 bases from V and 3 bases from J, with 22 bases in between. The CDR3 sequence is CASSLGSYGRRDYGYTF. The CDR3 nucleotides are TGTGCCAGCAGTCTAGGATCCTACGGGAGACGAGACTATGGCTACACCTTC.

The CDR3 sequence: CASSLLAGSYEQYF. The CDR3 region has the DNA TGTGCCAGCAGCTTACTAGCGGGCTCATACGAGCAGTACTTC. The chain is built from TRBV27 and TRBJ2-7, with 9 bases aligning to TRBD2. The V and J ends lost 6 bases and 4 bases, in that order; junction bases with no gene match: 7. Germline V gene sequence: CDR1 MNHEY, CDR2 SMNVEV (reference sequence). This CDR3 has 14 residues.

The chain employs TRBV28 and TRBJ2-5; 7 bases line up with TRBD2. The V gene end was trimmed by 6 bases and the J gene end by 7 bases; junction bases not matched to a gene: 17. The germline gives CDR1 MDHEN, CDR2 SYDVKM. The CDR3 totals 16 residues. CDR3 sequence reads: CASSPREASGGGTQYF. The CDR3 DNA follows: TGTGCCAGCAGCCCACGTGAGGCTAGCGGCGGTGGGACCCAGTACTTC.

In its sample, this clone was seen a few times. V usage is TRBV27 and J usage is TRBJ1-1, with 7 positions matching TRBD1. The CDR3 is made up of 15 amino acids. V gave up 3 bases and J gave up 1 base; unmatched junction bases: 5. Germline V gene lookup returns CDR1 MNHEY and CDR2 SMNVEV (reference sequence). CDR3 loop: CASSFHRGRNTEAFF. Here the CDR3 DNA reads TGTGCCAGCAGTTTCCACAGGGGAAGGAACACTGAAGCTTTCTTT.

The V gene is TRBV24-1, the J gene TRBJ1-1; D unresolved. V gave up 7 bases and J gave up 4 bases, with 9 bases separating them. CDR1 and CDR2 from the germline V gene are KGHDR and SFDVKD. This CDR3 contains 12 residues. CDR3 protein: CATRTAGTEAFF. The CDR3 DNA reads TGTGCCACCAGAACAGCGGGCACTGAAGCTTTCTTT.

This rearrangement joins TRBV9 to TRBJ2-3, with D possibly being TRBD2 (6 bases). Germline CDR1 and CDR2: SGDLS and YYNGEE. V lost 2 bases, J lost 4 bases, and 14 bases lay in between. CDR3 length: 15 amino acids. The CDR3: CASSVFAGISDTQYF. The CDR3 DNA reads TGTGCCAGCAGCGTTTTCGCGGGGATATCAGATACGCAGTATTTT.

Remarks on this clone: Within the sample, other DNA sequences also encode this same CDR3. This CDR3 is CASRTGANQPQHF. The CDR3 DNA reads TGTGCCAGCAGAACAGGAGCCAATCAGCCCCAGCATTTT. V gene TRBV28 combines with J gene TRBJ1-5, with D perhaps TRBD1 (5 bases). Germline assignment: CDR1 MDHEN and CDR2 SYDVKM. Trimming pared 6 bases from V and 3 bases from J, leaving 9 bases between. There are 13 residues in the CDR3.

The gene calls are TRBV21-1 and TRBJ2-7; TRBD2 reflects the table's D call only, with no check against the DNA. TRBV21-1 is designated a pseudogene. This CDR3 has 17 amino acids. In nucleotides, the CDR3 is TGTGCCAGCAGCGGGACTAGCGGAATGTACTTTAGCTACGAGCAGTACTTC. Translation gives CASSGTSGMYFSYEQYF.